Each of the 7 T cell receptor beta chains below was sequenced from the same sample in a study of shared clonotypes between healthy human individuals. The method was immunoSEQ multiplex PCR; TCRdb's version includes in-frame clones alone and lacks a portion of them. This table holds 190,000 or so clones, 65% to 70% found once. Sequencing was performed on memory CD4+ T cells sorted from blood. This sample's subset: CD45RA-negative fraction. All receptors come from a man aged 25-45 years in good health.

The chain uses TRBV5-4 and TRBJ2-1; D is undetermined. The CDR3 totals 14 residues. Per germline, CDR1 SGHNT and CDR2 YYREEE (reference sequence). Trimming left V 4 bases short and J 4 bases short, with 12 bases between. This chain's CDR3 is CASSPRSGYNEQFF. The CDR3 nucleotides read TGTGCCAGCAGCCCACGGTCCGGTTACAATGAGCAGTTCTTC.

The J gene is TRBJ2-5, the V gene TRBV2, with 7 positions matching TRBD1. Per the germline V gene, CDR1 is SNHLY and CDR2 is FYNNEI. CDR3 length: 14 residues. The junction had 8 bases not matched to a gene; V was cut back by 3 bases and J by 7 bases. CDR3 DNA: TGTGCCAGCAGTGACGACAGGGCCTGGGGGACCCAGTACTTC. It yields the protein CASSDDRAWGTQYF.

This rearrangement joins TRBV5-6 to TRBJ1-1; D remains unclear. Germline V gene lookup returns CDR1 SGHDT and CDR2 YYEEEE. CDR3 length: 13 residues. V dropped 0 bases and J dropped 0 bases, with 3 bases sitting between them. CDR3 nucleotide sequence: TGTGCCAGCAGCTTGGTTCTGAACACTGAAGCTTTCTTT. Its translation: CASSLVLNTEAFF.

In DNA, the CDR3 is TGTGCCAGCAGACCCTTACAGGCAGGGAGCAATGAGCAGTTCTTC. This encodes CASRPLQAGSNEQFF. The chain employs TRBV7-9 and TRBJ2-1; either TRBD1 or TRBD2 may supply D (5 bases each). With 6 bases removed from V and 6 bases from J, the gap between germline ends came to 18 bases. The CDR3 has 15 amino acids. Per germline, CDR1 SEHNR and CDR2 FQNEAQ (reference sequence).

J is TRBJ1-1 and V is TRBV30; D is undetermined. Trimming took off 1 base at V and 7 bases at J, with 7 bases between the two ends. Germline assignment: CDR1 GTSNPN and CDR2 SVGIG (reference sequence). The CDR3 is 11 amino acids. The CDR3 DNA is TGTGCCTGGAGTGCGACAATTGAAGCTTTCTTT. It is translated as CAWSATIEAFF.

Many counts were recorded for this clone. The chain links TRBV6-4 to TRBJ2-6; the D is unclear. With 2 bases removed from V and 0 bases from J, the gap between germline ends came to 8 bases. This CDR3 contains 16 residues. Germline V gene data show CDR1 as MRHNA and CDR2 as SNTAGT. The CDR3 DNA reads TGTGCCAGCAGTGACCTGGGTGGCTCTGGGGCCAACGTCCTGACTTTC. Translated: CASSDLGGSGANVLTF.

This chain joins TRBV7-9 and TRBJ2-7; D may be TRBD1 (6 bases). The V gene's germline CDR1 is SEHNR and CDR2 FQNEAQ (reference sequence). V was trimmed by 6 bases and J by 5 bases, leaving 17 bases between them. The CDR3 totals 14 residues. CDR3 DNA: TGTGCCAGCAGTAGCTTCCAGGGGAGCAACGAGCAGTACTTC. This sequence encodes CASSSFQGSNEQYF. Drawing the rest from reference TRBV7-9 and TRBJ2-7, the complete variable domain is DTGVSQNPRHKITKRGQNVTFRCDPISEHNRLYWYRQTLGQGPEFLTYFQNEAQLEKSRLLSDRFSAERPKGSFSTLEIQRTEQGDSAMYLCASSSFQGSNEQYFGPGTRLTVT.